The 26 T cell receptor beta chains listed next were all sequenced from one sample in a study of technical replicates of blood from a few donors. Assay: immunoSEQ multiplex PCR; the TCRdb copy retains only in-frame clones and omits some. Found here are approximately 82,000 clones, roughly 95% of them singletons; the top ten hold 0.37%. Sequencing used T cells isolated from PBMCs. These receptors all stem from a human donor in good health.

The gene calls are TRBV19 and TRBJ1-4, with 7 bases aligning to TRBD1. Germline CDR1 reads LNHDA; CDR2 reads SQIVND (reference sequence). Trimming at V came to 3 bases and at J to 7 bases, leaving 5 bases not matched to a gene. The CDR3 contains 14 residues. CDR3 nucleotide sequence: TGTGCCAGTAGTATGTACGGGACAGCTGAAAAACTGTTTTTT. The encoded protein is CASSMYGTAEKLFF.

This chain uses TRBV5-6 with TRBJ2-1; D is perhaps TRBD2 (5 bases). The germline V and J ends were trimmed by 0 bases and 2 bases, with 12 bases remaining between them. The germline CDR1 and CDR2 sequences are SGHDT and YYEEEE. This CDR3 has 16 residues. CDR3 residues: CASSLAWERPYNEQFF. The CDR3 coding sequence is TGTGCCAGCAGCTTGGCCTGGGAGAGGCCCTACAATGAGCAGTTCTTC.

This chain links TRBV5-8 with TRBJ1-4, with D perhaps matching TRBD1 (5 bases). Germline CDR1 SGHTS, CDR2 YDEGEE. The V and J ends lost 1 base and 6 bases respectively, with 13 bases between them. The CDR3 consists of 15 residues. The CDR3 sequence is CASSLSGGSYEKLFF. CDR3 coding DNA: TGTGCCAGCAGCTTGTCGGGGGGGTCCTATGAAAAACTGTTTTTT. Variable domain in full (rest from reference TRBV5-8 and TRBJ1-4): EAGVTQSPTHLIKTRGQQATLRCSPISGHTSVYWYQQALGLGLQFLLWYDEGEERNRGNFPPRFSGRQFPNYSSELNVNALELEDSALYLCASSLSGGSYEKLFFGSGTQLSVL.

The chain combines TRBV2 with TRBJ2-7; 9 bases map to TRBD2. This CDR3 is built from 17 residues. With V trimmed by 5 bases and J by 1 base, 12 bases remained unmatched. Germline values: CDR1 SNHLY, CDR2 FYNNEI. This CDR3 reads CASSFSRRLAVSYEQYF. CDR3 in DNA: TGTGCCAGCAGTTTTTCGCGCAGACTAGCGGTATCCTACGAGCAGTACTTC. Variable domain in full (rest from reference TRBV2 and TRBJ2-7): EPEVTQTPSHQVTQMGQEVILRCVPISNHLYFYWYRQILGQKVEFLVSFYNNEISEKSEIFDDQFSVERPDGSNFTLKIRSTKLEDSAMYFCASSFSRRLAVSYEQYFGPGTRLTVT.

The table lists this clone with a count of one. The chain couples TRBV29-1 to TRBJ1-1, with D possibly being TRBD1 (5 bases). Germline V gives CDR1 SQVTM, CDR2 ANQGSEA. Between the trimmed V and J ends, which lost 5 bases and 7 bases, there was a span of 17 bases. The CDR3 consists of 13 residues. This chain's CDR3 is CSVWSFGADEAFF. The CDR3, as DNA: TGCAGCGTTTGGAGCTTTGGGGCCGATGAAGCTTTCTTT.

The chain joins TRBV7-2 to TRBJ2-3, with 10 bases aligning to TRBD2. Germline CDR1 reads SGHTA; CDR2 reads FQGNSA. This CDR3 is built from 15 residues. V gave up 5 bases and J gave up 2 bases; unmatched junction bases: 4. CDR3 bases: TGTGCCAGCAGCCGTAGCGGGAGGTACACAGATACGCAGTATTTT. Amino acid sequence: CASSRSGRYTDTQYF.

The rearrangement links TRBV28 to TRBJ1-1; D unresolved. The CDR3 is made up of 13 amino acids. CDR1 is MDHEN, CDR2 SYDVKM, per germline. Between the trimmed V and J ends, which lost 6 bases and 0 bases, there was a span of 8 bases. CDR3 region: CASSPTMNTEAFF. CDR3 DNA: TGTGCCAGCAGCCCTACCATGAACACTGAAGCTTTCTTT.

V and J are TRBV13 and TRBJ2-1; possible D gene TRBD1, 5 bases. Trimming shortened V by 5 bases and J by 9 bases, and 11 bases separated the two germline ends. CDR3 length: 12 residues. The germline V gene encodes CDR1 PRHDT and CDR2 FYEKMQ (reference sequence). CDR3 bases: TGTGCCAGCAGCCCTAGTGGGGCTGAGCAGTTCTTC. Protein: CASSPSGAEQFF.

The J gene is TRBJ2-6, the V gene TRBV6-1; D gene unclear. The V end lost 3 bases, the J end lost 2 bases, and 8 bases lay between the germline ends. The CDR3 loop spans 15 amino acids. Germline values: CDR1 MNHNS, CDR2 SASEGT. The chain's CDR3 is CASSDVGTGANVLTF. The CDR3 nucleotides read TGTGCCAGCAGTGATGTGGGCACTGGGGCCAACGTCCTGACTTTC.

The V call is TRBV9, the J call TRBJ2-1; 9 nucleotides align to TRBD2. Per germline, CDR1 SGDLS and CDR2 YYNGEE. Losses at the gene ends were 4 bases for V and 5 bases for J; bases not matched to a gene: 10. The CDR3 is 16 amino acids. The CDR3 spells CASSPRRTSANNEQFF. CDR3 nucleotides: TGTGCCAGCAGCCCCCGACGGACTAGCGCTAACAATGAGCAGTTCTTC.

The chain uses TRBV10-3 and TRBJ1-1; D might be TRBD1 (6 bases). The CDR3 loop spans 21 amino acids. The germline CDR1 and CDR2 sequences are ENHRY and SYGVKD. Between the trimmed V and J ends, which lost 0 bases and 5 bases, there was a span of 31 bases. CDR3: CAISESILSSEGTGGQTEAFF. The CDR3 DNA follows: TGTGCCATCAGTGAGTCGATCCTTTCCTCAGAAGGGACGGGGGGCCAGACTGAAGCTTTCTTT.

This chain connects TRBV10-1 to TRBJ2-7; TRBD2 agrees at 10 bases. The junction had 15 bases not matched to a gene; V was cut back by 3 bases and J by 7 bases. The CDR3 length is 17 residues. Germline V gene sequence: CDR1 WNHNN, CDR2 SYGVQD (reference sequence). The CDR3 is CASSDSPSGSFLEEQYF. The CDR3 coding sequence is TGCGCCAGCAGTGACTCCCCTAGCGGGAGCTTTTTGGAAGAGCAGTACTTC.

This chain joins TRBV4-1 and TRBJ2-7; tentative D call: TRBD2 (6 bases). The V gene lost 3 bases and the J gene lost 3 bases, with 15 bases spanning the gap. The CDR3 sequence is 15 residues long. Germline V gives CDR1 MGHRA, CDR2 YSYEKL. Here the CDR3 reads CASSHRTNRGYEQYF. DNA for the CDR3: TGCGCCAGCAGCCATCGGACTAATAGAGGCTACGAGCAGTACTTC.

V is TRBV6-6 and J is TRBJ1-5, with 12 bases that match TRBD1. The CDR3 runs to 16 residues. The ends lost 6 bases at V and 0 bases at J; junction bases unmatched: 3. CDR1 is MNHNY and CDR2 is SVGAGI in the germline V gene (reference sequence). The CDR3 nucleotides are TGTGCCAGCAGGGGACAGGGGGCCTATAGCAATCAGCCCCAGCATTTT. Translation: CASRGQGAYSNQPQHF.

DNA of the CDR3: TGTGCCAGCAGGGGGGGGATGAGGGGAAACATTCAGTACTTC. Protein sequence: CASRGGMRGNIQYF. This chain joins TRBV6-1 and TRBJ2-4; the match to TRBD2 covers 7 bases. Losses at the gene ends were 6 bases for V and 6 bases for J; bases not matched to a gene: 8. The V gene's germline CDR1 is MNHNS and CDR2 SASEGT. The CDR3 is 14 residues long.

The chain employs TRBV5-1 and TRBJ1-4, with D perhaps matching TRBD1 (5 bases). The germline V and J ends were trimmed by 0 bases and 4 bases, with 10 bases remaining between them. This CDR3 is built from 15 residues. Germline V gene sequence: CDR1 SGHRS, CDR2 YFSETQ. The CDR3 region is CASSLVGAYNEKLFF. DNA for the CDR3: TGCGCCAGCAGCTTGGTAGGGGCTTATAATGAAAAACTGTTTTTT. The full variable domain, its missing parts supplied by reference TRBV5-1 and TRBJ1-4, is KAGVTQTPRYLIKTRGQQVTLSCSPISGHRSVSWYQQTPGQGLQFLFEYFSETQRNKGNFPGRFSGRQFSNSRSEMNVSTLELGDSALYLCASSLVGAYNEKLFFGSGTQLSVL.

CDR3 amino acids: CASSRTSGSSYEQYF. The CDR3, as DNA: TGTGCCAGTAGTCGAACTAGCGGGAGCTCCTACGAGCAGTACTTC. The chain joins TRBV19 to TRBJ2-7, with 11 bases fitting TRBD2. This CDR3 is built from 15 residues. Germline trimming cut 5 bases from V and 0 bases from J; bases unmatched to any gene: 3. Germline assignment: CDR1 LNHDA and CDR2 SQIVND (reference sequence).

About this clone: One junction end does not reproduce the germline sequence, and a read error may be involved. The chain combines TRBV7-7 with TRBJ2-3; no clear D. The CDR3 loop spans 13 amino acids. Germline V lookup: CDR1 SSHAT, CDR2 FNYEAQ (reference sequence). The CDR3 loop is CASSFPFTDTQYF. The DNA for the CDR3 is TGTGCTAGCAGCTTCCCATTCACAGATACGCAGTATTTT.

V is TRBV6-6 and J is TRBJ2-7, with D possibly TRBD1 on 6 matching bases. V was pared by 6 bases and J by 4 bases, with 10 bases between. Per the germline V gene, CDR1 is MNHNY and CDR2 is SVGAGI (reference sequence). There are 12 residues in the CDR3. CDR3 DNA: TGTGCCAGCAGAACAACAGGGTACGAGCAGTACTTC. Translation gives CASRTTGYEQYF.

This clone has just one count. J is TRBJ2-1 and V is TRBV5-1; 13 positions agree with TRBD2. V was pared by 3 bases and J by 8 bases, with 5 bases of the junction left unmatched. Per germline, CDR1 SGHRS and CDR2 YFSETQ. The CDR3 spans 15 residues. CDR3 amino acids: CASSWTSGSIYEQFF. Written as DNA, the CDR3 is TGCGCCAGCAGCTGGACTAGCGGGAGTATCTATGAGCAGTTCTTC.

The chain combines TRBV18 with TRBJ2-3; possible D gene TRBD1, 6 bases. CDR1 is KGHSH and CDR2 is LQKENI in the germline V gene. The V gene lost 6 bases and the J gene lost 3 bases, with 13 bases spanning the gap. CDR3 size: 14 residues. The DNA of the CDR3 is TGTGCCAGCTCCCAGGACAGAACGACAGATACGCAGTATTTT. Amino acid sequence: CASSQDRTTDTQYF.

This clone was seen a few times. The V call is TRBV6-6, the J call TRBJ2-2, with D tentatively TRBD2 (6 bases). V was trimmed by 1 base and J by 3 bases, leaving 9 bases between them. The length of the CDR3 is 15 residues. Per germline, CDR1 MNHNY and CDR2 SVGAGI (reference sequence). CDR3 protein: CASSYFLAYTGELFF. CDR3 sequence (DNA): TGTGCCAGCAGTTACTTCCTAGCGTACACCGGGGAGCTGTTTTTT.

CDR3 sequence (DNA): TGTGCCAGCAGTATGGCGATTCCGGGACAAAGGTTAAACGAGCAGTACTTC. Translated: CASSMAIPGQRLNEQYF. The chain combines TRBV28 with TRBJ2-7; TRBD1 might be the D (6 bases). CDR1 is MDHEN and CDR2 is SYDVKM in the germline V gene. The CDR3 length is 17 residues. V lost 5 bases to trimming and J lost 5 bases, with 25 bases between them.

This chain connects TRBV28 to TRBJ2-7; 9 bases are a match to TRBD2. Trimming cost V 5 bases and J 4 bases; bases outside gene matches: 9. This CDR3 spans 15 amino acids. CDR1 is MDHEN and CDR2 is SYDVKM in the germline V gene. The CDR3 spells CASSPSGTPPYEQYF. The CDR3 coding sequence is TGTGCCAGCAGTCCTAGCGGGACCCCGCCTTACGAGCAGTACTTC.

The chain is built from TRBV25-1 and TRBJ1-2; D remains ambiguous. V lost 7 bases and J 3 bases, leaving 12 bases between the germline ends. This CDR3 is 13 amino acids long. Germline V lookup: CDR1 MGHDK, CDR2 SYGVNS. The CDR3 here is CASNPAGDYGYTF. The DNA of the CDR3 is TGTGCCAGCAATCCCGCCGGGGACTATGGCTACACCTTC.

This sequence joins TRBV14 and TRBJ2-1, with D possibly being TRBD2 (5 bases). The CDR3 has 14 residues. Deletions cut 1 base from V and 5 bases from J, with 9 bases between. In germline, CDR1 is SGHDN, CDR2 FVKESK. The DNA for the CDR3 is TGTGCCAGCAGCCAAGGGGGAGCCAACAATGAGCAGTTCTTC. It codes for CASSQGGANNEQFF.